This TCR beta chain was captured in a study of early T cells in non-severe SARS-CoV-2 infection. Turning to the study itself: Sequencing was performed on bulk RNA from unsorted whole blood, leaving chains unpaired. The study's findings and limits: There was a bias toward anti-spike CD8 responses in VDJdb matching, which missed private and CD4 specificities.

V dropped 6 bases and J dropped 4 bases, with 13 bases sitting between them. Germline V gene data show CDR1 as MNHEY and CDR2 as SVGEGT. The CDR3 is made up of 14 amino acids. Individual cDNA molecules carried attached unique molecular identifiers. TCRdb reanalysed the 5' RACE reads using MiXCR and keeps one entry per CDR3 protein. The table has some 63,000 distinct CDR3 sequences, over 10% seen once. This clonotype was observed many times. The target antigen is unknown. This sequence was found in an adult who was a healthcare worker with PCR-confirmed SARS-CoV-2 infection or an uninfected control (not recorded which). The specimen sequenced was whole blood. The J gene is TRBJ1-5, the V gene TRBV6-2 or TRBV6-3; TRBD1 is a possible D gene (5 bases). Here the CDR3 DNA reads TGTGCCAGCAGAAGGACAAGCCAAAATCAGCCCCAGCATTTT. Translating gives CASRRTSQNQPQHF.